A selection of T cell receptor beta chains follows, all from one sample in a study of shared clonotypes between healthy human individuals. Produced via immunoSEQ multiplex PCR; TCRdb's table is partial and in-frame only. The sample includes over a million clones, approximately 80% seen only once; the top ten take 0.4% to 0.55%. Specimen: memory CD4+ T cells from PBMCs. The origin of the receptors is a man between 18 and 29 years old in good health. Some clones in this sample may be carry-over from other donors' samples. CDR3s include the opening cysteine and the closing phenylalanine or tryptophan. A D gene is named only where the DNA matches it firmly. The size field is filled for only some rows; it gives once, few, many or a size class.

D,V,size,J,DNA,CDR3
-,TRBV9,-,TRBJ2-1,TGTGCCAGCAGCGTAGATGCTAGCTCCAATGAGCAGTTCTTC,CASSVDASSNEQFF
-,TRBV5-4,-,TRBJ1-2,TGTGCCAGCAGCTTCCCCGGCGTAGGGGTGAACTATGGCTACACCTTC,CASSFPGVGVNYGYTF
-,TRBV5-5,-,TRBJ1-5,TGTGCCAGCAGCTTGGACAGCTTAGGGACGCCCAATCAGCCCCAGCATTTT,CASSLDSLGTPNQPQHF
-,TRBV19,-,TRBJ1-4,TGTGCCAGTAGGGGCCGGGGAGCAACTAATGAAAAACTGTTTTTT,CASRGRGATNEKLFF
-,TRBV2,-,TRBJ1-1,TGTGCCAGCAGTGTTGAGGGGCTCATGAACACTGAAGCTTTCTTT,CASSVEGLMNTEAFF
TRBD1,TRBV6-1,few,TRBJ1-4,TGTGCCAGCAGTGAAGGAAGGACAGGGAATGAAAAACTGTTTTTT,CASSEGRTGNEKLFF
TRBD1,TRBV5-1,-,TRBJ1-4,TGCGCCAGCAGCTTCGGGACAGCGAATGAAAAACTGTTTTTT,CASSFGTANEKLFF
-,TRBV28,-,TRBJ1-2,TGTGCCAGCAGTTTATTAGGCCAAATGTGGGGCTACACCTTC,CASSLLGQMWGYTF
-,TRBV5-1,-,TRBJ1-1,TGCGCCAGCAGCTCCTCCTTGGGGAACACTGAAGCTTTCTTT,CASSSSLGNTEAFF
-,TRBV29-1,-,TRBJ2-7,TGCAGCGTTGCATATTCAGCCCGCTACGAGCAGTACTTC,CSVAYSARYEQYF
-,TRBV5-5,many,TRBJ1-5,TGTGCCAGCCCAAGGGAGGGTAGCAATCAGCCCCAGCATTTT,CASPREGSNQPQHF
-,TRBV19,-,TRBJ1-1,TGTGCCAGTAGTATAGGGGTCAGATACACCGAAGCTTTCTTT,CASSIGVRYTEAFF
-,TRBV19,-,TRBJ1-4,TGTGCCACCCAAGGGACGGCAACTAATGAAAAACTGTTTTTT,CATQGTATNEKLFF
-,TRBV14,-,TRBJ1-2,TGTGCCAGCAGCCCCGCGGTAGGGCAGCTCTATGGCTACACCTTC,CASSPAVGQLYGYTF
-,TRBV21-1,-,TRBJ1-2,TGTGCCAGCAGCCCGACGGCTTTCTACTATGGCTACACCTTC,CASSPTAFYYGYTF
TRBD2,TRBV5-1,-,TRBJ2-2,TGCGCCAGCAGCTCCGCTCTCTTAGCGGGAGCGAACACCGGGGAGCTGTTTTTT,CASSSALLAGANTGELFF
TRBD2,TRBV2,-,TRBJ2-7,TGTGCCAGGGCTAGCGGGATTTCCTACGAGCAGTACTTC,CARASGISYEQYF
TRBD1,TRBV28,few,TRBJ2-7,TGTGCCAGCAGTCCTCCCACCACAGGGGTCACCTACGAGCAGTACTTC,CASSPPTTGVTYEQYF
-,TRBV11-2,-,TRBJ2-3,TGTGCCAGCAGCTTAGATCGTACAGATACGCAGTATTTT,CASSLDRTDTQYF
TRBD1,TRBV5-1,many,TRBJ2-7,TGCGCCAGCAGCCCGGACAGGGGATCGGCCTACGAGCAGTACTTC,CASSPDRGSAYEQYF
-,TRBV7-8,-,TRBJ2-2,TGTGCCAGCAGCTTAGCGGCGAACACCGGGGAGCTGTTTTTT,CASSLAANTGELFF
TRBD1,TRBV5-1,-,TRBJ2-3,TGCGCCAGCAGCGGAAGGGACAGCCCCATAGGAGGCACAGATACGCAGTATTTT,CASSGRDSPIGGTDTQYF
-,TRBV10-2,-,TRBJ2-6,TGCGCCAGCAGTGCAGTCTCTGGGGCCAACGTCCTGACTTTC,CASSAVSGANVLTF
-,TRBV5-1,-,TRBJ1-2,TGCGCCAGCAGCTTGGTGAAGGGAGCCGGCGGCTACACCTTC,CASSLVKGAGGYTF